This T cell receptor beta chain was obtained from a study of shared clonotypes between healthy human individuals. Study-wide results and limits: Expectations were that clonotype sharing among donors would be affected by sequencing depth. Although depth was large, rarefaction showed that sequencing of the sorted subsets was incomplete. Relative to memory subsets, naive subsets generally showed larger estimated richness.

Per the germline V gene, CDR1 is SGHRS and CDR2 is YFSETQ. Trimming stripped 3 bases from V and 2 bases from J, with 15 bases between. This CDR3 comprises 15 residues. About this clone itself: Its antigen is still unknown.

TCRdb keeps only in-frame clones here, not all; method: immunoSEQ multiplex PCR. The sample shows 2 million to 2.5 million clones, about 92% of them seen only once. The origin of this receptor is a man aged 18 to 35 in good health. Some clones in this sample may be carry-over from other donors' samples. The sequencing sample was made of naive CD4+ T cells from PBMCs. Subset given: CD45RA+ positively selected. The genes are TRBV5-1 and TRBJ2-7; either TRBD1 or TRBD2 may fit D (5 bases each). The CDR3 loop is CASSWGSPGTYEQYF. DNA of the CDR3: TGCGCCAGCAGCTGGGGGAGCCCGGGGACCTACGAGCAGTACTTC. Full variable domain (outside the CDR3, taken from reference TRBV5-1 and TRBJ2-7): KAGVTQTPRYLIKTRGQQVTLSCSPISGHRSVSWYQQTPGQGLQFLFEYFSETQRNKGNFPGRFSGRQFSNSRSEMNVSTLELGDSALYLCASSWGSPGTYEQYFGPGTRLTVT.